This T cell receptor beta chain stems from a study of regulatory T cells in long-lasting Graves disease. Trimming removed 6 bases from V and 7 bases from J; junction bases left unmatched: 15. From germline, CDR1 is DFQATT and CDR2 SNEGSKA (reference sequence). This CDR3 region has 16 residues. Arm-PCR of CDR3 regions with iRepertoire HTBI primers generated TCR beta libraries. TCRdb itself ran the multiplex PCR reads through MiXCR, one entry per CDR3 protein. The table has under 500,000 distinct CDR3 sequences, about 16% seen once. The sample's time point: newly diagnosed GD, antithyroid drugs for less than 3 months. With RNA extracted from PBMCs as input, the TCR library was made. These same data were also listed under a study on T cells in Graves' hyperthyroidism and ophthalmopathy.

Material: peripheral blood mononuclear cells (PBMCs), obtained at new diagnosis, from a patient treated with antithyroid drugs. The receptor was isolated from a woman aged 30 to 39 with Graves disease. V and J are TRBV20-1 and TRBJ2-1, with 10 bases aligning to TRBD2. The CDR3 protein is CSARGASGRRSNEQFF. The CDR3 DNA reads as TGCAGTGCCCGGGGGGCTAGCGGGAGAAGATCGAATGAGCAGTTCTTC.